The 20 T cell receptor beta chains presented below share a single source sample, sequenced in a study of cytomegalovirus exposure and HLA in healthy donors. The PCR had 60 Vbeta and 13 Jbeta primers. Clones were sequenced by immunoSEQ multiplex PCR, and TCRdb holds only the in-frame ones, with some missing. Of roughly 180,000 clones in the sample, 70% to 80% were seen once. Sequencing was carried out using PBMCs. Every receptor here comes from a girl aged 5 to 17 in good health and CMV-seropositive.

V usage is TRBV5-8 and J usage is TRBJ2-2, with TRBD2 as a possible D gene (6 bases). V was pared by 0 bases and J by 6 bases, with 12 bases between. The CDR3 has 15 amino acids. The germline V gene has CDR1 SGHTS and CDR2 YDEGEE. In nucleotides, the CDR3 is TGTGCCAGCAGCTTGGGACTAGTAAGGTCCGGGGAGCTGTTTTTT. Its translation: CASSLGLVRSGELFF.

This chain's CDR3 is CASSSDGYTF. The CDR3 region has the DNA TGTGCCAGCAGCTCGGATGGCTACACCTTC. The chain uses TRBV7-9 and TRBJ1-2; D not resolved. Trimming shortened V by 4 bases and J by 6 bases, and 3 bases separated the two germline ends. In germline, CDR1 is SEHNR, CDR2 FQNEAQ (reference sequence). The CDR3 sequence is 10 residues long.

J is TRBJ1-2 and V is TRBV2; D unclear. Germline lookup yields CDR1 SNHLY and CDR2 FYNNEI. CDR3 length equals 16 residues. Trimming left V 3 bases short and J 0 bases short, with 14 bases between. The CDR3 coding sequence is TGTGCCAGCAGTGATATATCAGGCAGTACTAACTATGGCTACACCTTC. It translates to CASSDISGSTNYGYTF.

This sequence joins TRBV4-1 and TRBJ2-4; no reliable D call. The CDR3 is made up of 15 amino acids. The germline V gene encodes CDR1 MGHRA and CDR2 YSYEKL. Deletions cut 0 bases from V and 5 bases from J, with 11 bases between. The CDR3 reads CASSQEGRNENIQYF. Written as DNA, the CDR3 is TGCGCCAGCAGCCAAGAGGGCAGAAATGAAAACATTCAGTACTTC.

The chain carries TRBV6-1 and TRBJ1-5; D is perhaps TRBD1 (5 bases). V was cut by 6 bases and J by 4 bases, with 13 bases left in between. Germline-derived CDR1 and CDR2 are MNHNS and SASEGT. The CDR3 is 14 amino acids. The CDR3 DNA follows: TGTGCCAGCAGCCTCGGGGGTTGGAATCAGCCCCAGCATTTT. It yields the protein CASSLGGWNQPQHF.

The rearrangement links TRBV7-8 to TRBJ2-3; 8 bases match TRBD2. The CDR3 is made up of 16 amino acids. Trimming took 0 bases from V and 4 from J; bases not matched to a gene: 6. The germline V gene has CDR1 SGHVS and CDR2 FQNEAQ. The CDR3 reads CASSLASGGGPDTQYF. The CDR3 DNA reads as TGTGCCAGCAGCTTAGCGTCGGGGGGGGGACCAGATACGCAGTATTTT. Based on the CDR3 plus reference TRBV7-8 and TRBJ2-3, the full variable domain is GAGVSQSPRYKVAKRGQDVALRCDPISGHVSLFWYQQALGQGPEFLTYFQNEAQLDKSGLPSDRFFAERPEGSVSTLKIQRTQQEDSAVYLCASSLASGGGPDTQYFGPGTRLTVL.

V is TRBV6-8 and J is TRBJ1-6; TRBD1 matches 10 bases. This CDR3 is built from 17 residues. Germline CDR1 is MNHGY and CDR2 is SAAAGT. V lost 7 bases and J lost 8; bases outside the gene matches: 14. CDR3 nucleotides: TGTGCCAGCAACCATACCCCGGACAGGGGGAAAGATTCACCCCTCCACTTT. It encodes CASNHTPDRGKDSPLHF.

The gene calls are TRBV14 and TRBJ2-5; perhaps TRBD2 as D (6 bases). This CDR3 is built from 20 residues. Germline CDR1 and CDR2: SGHDN and FVKESK. V was cut by 4 bases and J by 0 bases, with 27 bases left in between. The CDR3 loop reads CASSPRTLGGLLRYQETQYF. In DNA, the CDR3 is TGTGCCAGCAGCCCCCGAACCCTGGGGGGACTCCTTCGGTACCAAGAGACCCAGTACTTC.

The CDR3 spells CSVRGSVGSVQETQYF. The CDR3 nucleotides read TGCAGCGTTAGGGGGTCTGTGGGGTCCGTCCAAGAGACCCAGTACTTC. The rearrangement links TRBV29-1 to TRBJ2-5, with D perhaps TRBD1 (6 bases). The germline gives CDR1 SQVTM, CDR2 ANQGSEA. V gave up 5 bases and J gave up 1 base, with 20 bases separating them. This CDR3 has 16 residues.

The chain has TRBV7-8 and TRBJ1-2, with D uncertain. CDR1 is SGHVS, CDR2 FQNEAQ, per germline. The CDR3 is made up of 13 amino acids. V was trimmed by 1 base and J by 3 bases, leaving 6 bases between them. The CDR3 nucleotides are TGTGCCAGCAGCTTAGAGGGAGACTATGGCTACACCTTC. Its translation is CASSLEGDYGYTF. Variable domain in full (rest from reference TRBV7-8 and TRBJ1-2): GAGVSQSPRYKVAKRGQDVALRCDPISGHVSLFWYQQALGQGPEFLTYFQNEAQLDKSGLPSDRFFAERPEGSVSTLKIQRTQQEDSAVYLCASSLEGDYGYTFGSGTRLTVV.

This clone was observed a single time. The V call is TRBV18, the J call TRBJ1-5, with 7 bases aligning to TRBD1. J gave up 7 bases and V 3 bases, and 9 bases lay outside the gene matches. Germline CDR1 reads KGHSH; CDR2 reads LQKENI. The CDR3 runs 15 residues. The CDR3 spells CASSPNQGVNQPQHF. The CDR3 nucleotides are TGTGCCAGCTCACCGAATCAGGGGGTAAACCAGCCCCAGCATTTT.

J is TRBJ1-3 and V is TRBV9; D ambiguous. Germline CDR1 is SGDLS and CDR2 is YYNGEE. This CDR3 region has 13 residues. Trimming took 4 bases from V and 3 from J, leaving 8 bases between them. The CDR3: CASSPQLGNTIYF. The CDR3 nucleotides read TGTGCCAGCAGCCCCCAACTTGGAAACACCATATATTTT.

The J gene is TRBJ1-2, the V gene TRBV6-5; D is possibly TRBD1 (5 bases). Looked up from germline, CDR1 is MNHEY and CDR2 is SVGAGI. The CDR3 spans 15 residues. Trimming cost V 4 bases and J 5 bases, with 17 bases left between them. CDR3 nucleotide sequence: TGTGCCAGCAGTTCCCTGGGACGCGGGGCGTATGGCTACACCTTC. Its translation: CASSSLGRGAYGYTF.

This clone occurred once. V gene TRBV7-7 combines with J gene TRBJ2-2, with 7 positions matching TRBD2. V was clipped by 7 bases and J by 3 bases; unmatched bases: 8. CDR1 is SSHAT and CDR2 is FNYEAQ in the germline V gene (reference sequence). CDR3 length: 15 residues. The CDR3 loop is CASTLGRGYTGELFF. Here the CDR3 DNA reads TGTGCCAGCACCCTGGGGCGGGGGTACACCGGGGAGCTGTTTTTT.

A single count supports this clone. This rearrangement joins TRBV30 to TRBJ2-7; perhaps TRBD2 as D (7 bases). The CDR3 is 13 amino acids. Trimming shortened V by 3 bases and J by 2 bases, and 11 bases separated the two germline ends. CDR1 and CDR2 from the germline V gene are GTSNPN and SVGIG (reference sequence). Written as DNA, the CDR3 is TGTGCCTGGAGGAGGGGGGGGGCCTACGAGCAGTACTTC. Protein sequence: CAWRRGGAYEQYF.

This clone was picked up one time. The chain is built from TRBV10-3 and TRBJ1-5, with D possibly TRBD1 on 6 matching bases. The V and J ends lost 6 bases and 4 bases respectively, with 10 bases between them. The CDR3 has 13 residues. The germline CDR1 and CDR2 sequences are ENHRY and SYGVKD. CDR3 sequence (DNA): TGTGCCATCAGGGGGGGGCTAAATCAGCCCCAGCATTTT. Its translation: CAIRGGLNQPQHF.

The chain uses TRBV11-3 and TRBJ2-5; tentative D call: TRBD1 (5 bases). This CDR3 has 15 amino acids. Looked up from germline, CDR1 is SGHNT and CDR2 is YENEEA. V was clipped by 0 bases and J by 5 bases, with 13 bases between them. CDR3 residues: CASSLDAGIVETQYF. DNA of the CDR3: TGTGCCAGCAGCTTAGATGCAGGGATTGTGGAGACCCAGTACTTC.

In its sample, this clone was seen once. The chain carries TRBV19 and TRBJ1-1; TRBD1 matches 8 bases. Germline assignment: CDR1 LNHDA and CDR2 SQIVND (reference sequence). V shed 1 base, J shed 5 bases, and the junction held 6 bases outside the gene matches. This CDR3 region has 15 residues. The CDR3 bases are TGTGCCAGTAGTATAGCGGCCAGGGGGCAAACTGAAGCTTTCTTT. Its protein product is CASSIAARGQTEAFF.

V usage is TRBV2 and J usage is TRBJ2-7; 10 bases line up with TRBD2. The length of the CDR3 is 14 residues. The J segment lost 2 bases and the V segment lost 6 bases, leaving 4 bases of the junction unmatched. From germline, CDR1 is SNHLY and CDR2 FYNNEI. This chain's CDR3 is CASRPSGGTYEQYF. The CDR3, as DNA: TGTGCCAGCAGACCTAGCGGGGGAACCTACGAGCAGTACTTC.

This CDR3 reads CSVLTGATNEKLFF. The DNA of the CDR3 is TGCAGCGTGTTGACAGGCGCAACTAATGAAAAACTGTTTTTT. The rearrangement links TRBV29-1 to TRBJ1-4, with a possible D match to TRBD1 (6 bases). The germline CDR1 and CDR2 sequences are SQVTM and ANQGSEA. The V end lost 6 bases, the J end lost 0 bases, and 11 bases lay between the germline ends. The CDR3 is 14 residues long.